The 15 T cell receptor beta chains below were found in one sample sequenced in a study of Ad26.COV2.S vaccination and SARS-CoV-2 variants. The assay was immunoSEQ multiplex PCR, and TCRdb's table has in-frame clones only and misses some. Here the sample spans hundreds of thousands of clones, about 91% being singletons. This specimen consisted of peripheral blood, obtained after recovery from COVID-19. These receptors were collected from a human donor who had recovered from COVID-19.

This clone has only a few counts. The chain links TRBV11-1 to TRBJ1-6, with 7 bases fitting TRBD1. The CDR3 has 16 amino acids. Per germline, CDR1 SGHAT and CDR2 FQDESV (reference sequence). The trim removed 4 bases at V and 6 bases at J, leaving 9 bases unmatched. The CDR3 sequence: CASSSARDSTNSPLHF. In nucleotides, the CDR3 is TGTGCCAGCAGCTCCGCCCGGGACAGTACTAATTCACCCCTCCACTTT. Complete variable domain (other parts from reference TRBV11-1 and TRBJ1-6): EAEVAQSPRYKITEKSQAVAFWCDPISGHATLYWYRQILGQGPELLVQFQDESVVDDSQLPKDRFSAERLKGVDSTLKIQPAELGDSAMYLCASSSARDSTNSPLHFGNGTRLTVT.

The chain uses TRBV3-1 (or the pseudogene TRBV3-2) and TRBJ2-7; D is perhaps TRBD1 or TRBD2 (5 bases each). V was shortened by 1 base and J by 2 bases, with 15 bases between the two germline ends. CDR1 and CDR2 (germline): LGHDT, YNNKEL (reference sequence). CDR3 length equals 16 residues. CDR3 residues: CASSQVRDRRAYEQYF. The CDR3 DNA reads TGTGCCAGCAGCCAAGTACGGGACCGTCGCGCCTACGAGCAGTACTTC.

The CDR3 bases are TGTGCCAGCAGCCCAACCGAGGGATTGGAGAACACCGGGGAGCTGTTTTTT. This gives the protein CASSPTEGLENTGELFF. The chain carries TRBV7-9 and TRBJ2-2, with TRBD2 as a possible D gene (5 bases). Trimming removed 5 bases from V and 1 base from J, with 17 bases in between. The V gene's germline CDR1 is SEHNR and CDR2 FQNEAQ (reference sequence). CDR3 length: 17 amino acids.

The CDR3 nucleotides are TGTGCCAGTAGTATCTTCCATGAGCAGTTCTTC. It yields the protein CASSIFHEQFF. The rearrangement joins TRBV19 to TRBJ2-1; the D is unclear. CDR1 and CDR2 (germline): LNHDA, SQIVND (reference sequence). The CDR3 extends over 11 amino acids. V lost 3 bases, J lost 8 bases, and 5 bases lay in between.

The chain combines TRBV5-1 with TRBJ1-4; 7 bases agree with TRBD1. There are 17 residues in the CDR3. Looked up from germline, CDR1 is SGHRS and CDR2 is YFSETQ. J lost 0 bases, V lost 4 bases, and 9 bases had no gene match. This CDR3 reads CASSLLGTVPTNEKLFF. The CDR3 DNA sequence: TGCGCCAGCAGCCTACTAGGGACAGTCCCAACTAATGAAAAACTGTTTTTT.

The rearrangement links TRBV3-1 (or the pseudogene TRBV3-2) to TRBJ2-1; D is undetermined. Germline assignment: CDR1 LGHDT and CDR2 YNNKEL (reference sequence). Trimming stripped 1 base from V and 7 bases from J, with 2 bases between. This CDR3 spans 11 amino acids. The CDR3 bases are TGTGCCAGCAGCCAAGGAAATGAGCAGTTCTTC. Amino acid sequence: CASSQGNEQFF.

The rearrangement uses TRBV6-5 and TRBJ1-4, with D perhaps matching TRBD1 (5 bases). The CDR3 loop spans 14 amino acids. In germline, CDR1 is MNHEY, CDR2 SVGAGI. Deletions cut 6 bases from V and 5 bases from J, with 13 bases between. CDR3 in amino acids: CASSLDSNNEKLFF. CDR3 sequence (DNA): TGTGCCAGCAGCCTAGACAGTAACAATGAAAAACTGTTTTTT.

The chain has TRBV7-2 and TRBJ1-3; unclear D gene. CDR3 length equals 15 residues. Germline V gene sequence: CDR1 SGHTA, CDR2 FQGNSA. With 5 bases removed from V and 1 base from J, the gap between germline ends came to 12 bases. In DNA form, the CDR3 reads TGTGCCAGCAGCCCCCCTTTGGGGTCTGGAAACACCATATATTTT. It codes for CASSPPLGSGNTIYF.

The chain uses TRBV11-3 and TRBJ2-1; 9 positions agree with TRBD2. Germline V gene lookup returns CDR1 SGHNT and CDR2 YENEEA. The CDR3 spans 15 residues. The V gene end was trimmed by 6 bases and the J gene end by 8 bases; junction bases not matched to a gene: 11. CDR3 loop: CASSRRSGGSDEQFF. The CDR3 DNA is TGTGCCAGCAGTCGCCGCAGCGGGGGGTCGGATGAGCAGTTCTTC.

The CDR3 sequence: CASSLVLTDFAGYTF. The CDR3 DNA reads as TGTGCCAGCAGCTTAGTTCTAACAGACTTCGCTGGCTACACCTTC. The chain combines TRBV7-3 with TRBJ1-2; D gene ambiguous. The CDR3 sequence is 15 residues long. Germline V CDR1 and CDR2: SGHTA, FQGTGA. The germline V and J ends were trimmed by 2 bases and 7 bases, with 17 bases remaining between them.

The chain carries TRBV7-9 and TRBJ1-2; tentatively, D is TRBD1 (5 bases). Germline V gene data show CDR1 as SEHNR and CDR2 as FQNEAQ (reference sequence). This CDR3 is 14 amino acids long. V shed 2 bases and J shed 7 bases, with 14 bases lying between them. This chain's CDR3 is CASSLLMGPSGYTF. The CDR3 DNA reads TGTGCCAGCAGCTTACTGATGGGGCCATCTGGCTACACCTTC.

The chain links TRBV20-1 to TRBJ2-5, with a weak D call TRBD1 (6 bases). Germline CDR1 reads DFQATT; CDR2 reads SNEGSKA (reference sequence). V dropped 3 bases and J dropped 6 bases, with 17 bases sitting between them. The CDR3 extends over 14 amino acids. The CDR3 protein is CSASRTGLGKTQYF. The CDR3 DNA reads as TGCAGTGCTAGTAGAACAGGGTTGGGGAAGACCCAGTACTTC.

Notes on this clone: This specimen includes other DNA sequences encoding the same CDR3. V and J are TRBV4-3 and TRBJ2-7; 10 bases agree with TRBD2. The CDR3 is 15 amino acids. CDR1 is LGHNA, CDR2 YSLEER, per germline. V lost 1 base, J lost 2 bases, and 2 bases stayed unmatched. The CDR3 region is CASSQVAGGAYEQYF. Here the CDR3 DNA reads TGCGCCAGCAGCCAAGTAGCGGGGGGAGCCTACGAGCAGTACTTC.

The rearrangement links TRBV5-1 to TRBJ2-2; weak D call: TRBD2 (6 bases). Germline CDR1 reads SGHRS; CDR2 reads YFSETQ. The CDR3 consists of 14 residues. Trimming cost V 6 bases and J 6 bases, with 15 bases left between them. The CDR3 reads CASKFRSGAGELFF. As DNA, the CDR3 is TGCGCCAGCAAGTTTCGTTCGGGGGCCGGGGAGCTGTTTTTT.

CDR3 sequence reads: CASSVQIGANEKLFF. In nucleotides, the CDR3 is TGTGCCAGCAGCGTTCAAATAGGGGCTAATGAAAAACTGTTTTTT. The chain combines TRBV9 with TRBJ1-4; D is perhaps TRBD1 (5 bases). The germline CDR1 and CDR2 sequences are SGDLS and YYNGEE. This CDR3 contains 15 residues. V was clipped by 2 bases and J by 3 bases, with 11 bases between them.